The present entry profiles one TCR beta chain with its context. The data were taken from a study of blood T cell repertoires in COVID-19. Germline loops: CDR1 SNHLY, CDR2 FYNNEI. V dropped 6 bases and J dropped 10; count of bases not matched to a gene: 9. The CDR3 is 14 residues long. Data came from immunoSEQ multiplex PCR; TCRdb stores just in-frame clones and leaves some out. In the table there are approximately 170,000 clones, roughly 88% of which are singletons. Enrolled during active infection, Seattle patients were then followed longitudinally. V gene TRBV2 combines with J gene TRBJ1-6; 7 bases map to TRBD1. The clonotype originates from a man older than 75 with COVID-19, enrolled during active disease. Sequencing input: peripheral blood. The DNA of the CDR3 is TGTGCCAGCAGCGCCACAGGGGAAATGTCACCCCTCCACTTT. Its translation is CASSATGEMSPLHF.